This T cell receptor beta chain stems from a study of response to subunit inactivated influenza vaccine. General study results and limits: With each seasonal influenza vaccination, the authors suggested, few new T cells are recruited.

TCRdb re-analysed the RT-PCR reads in MiXCR, keeping a single row per CDR3 protein. This repertoire shows 550,000 to 600,000 distinct CDR3 sequences, approximately 12% found once; its top ten account for about 9.4%. Turning to this clonotype: Its antigen is unidentified.

Germline loops: CDR1 SGHRS, CDR2 YFSETQ. The CDR3 consists of 19 residues. With 0 bases removed from V and 9 bases from J, the gap between germline ends came to 28 bases. V is TRBV5-1 and J is TRBJ2-1; D is possibly TRBD1 or TRBD2 (5 bases each). The sequencing used PBMCs from blood, collected on the day of vaccination. The source of this sequence is a man aged 50-59 years who received an inactivated influenza vaccine. The CDR3 sequence: CASSLGGELRLLSEGEQFF. CDR3 in DNA: TGCGCCAGCAGCTTGGGAGGGGAACTTCGACTTCTTAGCGAGGGTGAGCAGTTCTTC.